The TCR beta chain under discussion was sequenced for a study of blood T cell repertoires in COVID-19. Study at large: Some COVID-19 samples were acute and others convalescent; all came from the United States, Italy and Spain.

Profiled with immunoSEQ multiplex PCR; TCRdb holds only in-frame clones, not every one. The profile shows about 80,000 clones, over 80% of them singletons. Trimming removed 4 bases from V and 7 bases from J; junction bases left unmatched: 9. Germline V gene lookup returns CDR1 SGHNT and CDR2 YYREEE (reference sequence). The CDR3 sequence is 15 residues long. The chain employs TRBV5-4 and TRBJ2-1, with 9 bases matching TRBD1. Specimen: peripheral blood. The clonotype was recovered from a human donor in a cohort sampled during active COVID-19. CDR3 residues: CASSGPGQGENEQFF. CDR3 sequence (DNA): TGTGCCAGCAGCGGGCCGGGACAGGGTGAGAATGAGCAGTTCTTC.